Each of the 24 T cell receptor beta chains below was sequenced from the same sample in a study of immune characterization of retroperitoneal liposarcoma. TCRdb used MiXCR to reprocess the PCR reads, holding one entry per CDR3 protein. The data show roughly 10,000 distinct CDR3 sequences, with 28% seen just once and about 8.2% held by the top ten. Sequencing was carried out using tumor tissue. These receptors were obtained from a male donor with retroperitoneal liposarcoma.

By share, this clonotype counts as large. The V gene is TRBV6-1, the J gene TRBJ2-5, with D possibly TRBD1 on 6 matching bases. Germline V gene data show CDR1 as MNHNS and CDR2 as SASEGT. This CDR3 contains 15 residues. V dropped 1 base and J dropped 1 base, with 10 bases sitting between them. The CDR3 here is CASSEGSGAQETQYF. The DNA for the CDR3 is TGTGCCAGCAGTGAAGGGTCAGGGGCCCAAGAGACCCAGTACTTC.

The chain couples TRBV7-4 to TRBJ1-1; D not resolved. The length of the CDR3 is 13 residues. V gave up 1 base and J gave up 3 bases, with 6 bases separating them. The germline V gene encodes CDR1 SGHVT and CDR2 SQSDAQ. The CDR3 sequence: CASSLGVDTEAFF. The CDR3 DNA follows: TGTGCCAGCAGCTTAGGGGTTGACACTGAAGCTTTCTTT.

J is TRBJ1-4 and V is TRBV14; D uncertain. The germline CDR1 and CDR2 sequences are SGHDN and FVKESK. Trimming removed 2 bases from V and 7 bases from J, with 11 bases in between. CDR3 length equals 14 residues. The CDR3 DNA is TGTGCCAGCAGCCAATCTGGGTATGGTGAAAAACTGTTTTTT. It codes for CASSQSGYGEKLFF. The full variable domain, rest sourced from reference TRBV14 and TRBJ1-4, is EAGVTQFPSHSVIEKGQTVTLRCDPISGHDNLYWYRRVMGKEIKFLLHFVKESKQDESGMPNNRFLAERTGGTYSTLKVQPAELEDSGVYFCASSQSGYGEKLFFGSGTQLSVL.

In this sample, this clonotype turned up many times. The V call is TRBV6-1, the J call TRBJ2-1; D gene unclear. V was clipped by 5 bases and J by 13 bases, with 15 bases between them. The CDR3 has 12 amino acids. Per the germline V gene, CDR1 is MNHNS and CDR2 is SASEGT. The CDR3 nucleotides are TGTGCCAGCAGTCACGATGGAGAGACCCAGTTCTTC. Its translation: CASSHDGETQFF.

The table lists this clonotype with many counts. CDR3 in DNA: TGTGCCAGCCCAAGGACAGGGCAAGATACGCAGTATTTT. It yields the protein CASPRTGQDTQYF. The chain links TRBV6-1 to TRBJ2-3; 8 nucleotides align to TRBD1. This CDR3 is built from 13 residues. Per germline, CDR1 MNHNS and CDR2 SASEGT. V trimming: 8 bases; J trimming: 5 bases; junction bases outside the gene matches: 6.

The chain uses TRBV11-3 and TRBJ2-5; 10 bases are a match to TRBD1. This CDR3 is 15 amino acids long. Germline V gene data show CDR1 as SGHNT and CDR2 as YENEEA. Trimming cost V 5 bases and J 4 bases; bases outside gene matches: 7. Here the CDR3 reads CASSPGQGRRETQYF. The CDR3 DNA follows: TGTGCCAGCAGCCCGGGACAGGGGCGGAGAGAGACCCAGTACTTC.

This clonotype was detected many times. The V call is TRBV6-1, the J call TRBJ2-3; D gene uncertain. Between the trimmed V and J ends, which lost 7 bases and 2 bases, there was a span of 13 bases. In germline, CDR1 is MNHNS, CDR2 SASEGT. The CDR3 consists of 14 residues. The CDR3 coding sequence is TGTGCCAGCATCCCCGGGTTTTACACAGATACGCAGTATTTT. Amino acid sequence: CASIPGFYTDTQYF.

CDR3 bases: TGTGCCAGTTCGGGACATTCGAATCAGCCCCAGCATTTT. Protein product: CASSGHSNQPQHF. V gene TRBV6-1 combines with J gene TRBJ1-5, with D possibly TRBD1 on 6 matching bases. Germline CDR1 MNHNS, CDR2 SASEGT. V lost 9 bases and J lost 4, with 13 bases in between. The CDR3 contains 13 residues.

This clonotype was detected ten times or more. The rearrangement uses TRBV7-6 and TRBJ1-1; weak D call: TRBD1 (6 bases). V gave up 1 base and J gave up 1 base, with 16 bases separating them. The germline CDR1 and CDR2 sequences are SGHVS and FNYEAQ. CDR3 length: 17 amino acids. Here the CDR3 reads CASSLDAGVAENTEAFF. As DNA, the CDR3 is TGTGCCAGCAGCTTAGACGCAGGGGTCGCTGAGAACACTGAAGCTTTCTTT.

This clonotype was recorded once. The chain uses TRBV27 and TRBJ2-5; 7 bases line up with TRBD2. The CDR3 is 14 residues long. J was trimmed by 4 bases and V by 4 bases; bases with no gene match: 6. Looked up from germline, CDR1 is MNHEY and CDR2 is SMNVEV (reference sequence). CDR3 sequence reads: CASSSQGGPETQYF. The CDR3, as DNA: TGTGCCAGCAGTTCCCAGGGAGGGCCAGAGACCCAGTACTTC.

V and J are TRBV6-4 and TRBJ2-1, with 7 positions matching TRBD1. This CDR3 is built from 10 residues. CDR1 MRHNA and CDR2 SNTAGT come from the germline V gene. The CDR3 nucleotides read TGTAGGGACAGCCACCCCGAGCAGTTCTTC. Amino acid sequence: CRDSHPEQFF.

The chain has TRBV7-2 and TRBJ2-1; TRBD1 is a possible D gene (6 bases). The CDR3 is made up of 14 amino acids. Deletions cut 5 bases from V and 10 bases from J, with 18 bases between. Germline CDR1 reads SGHTA; CDR2 reads FQGNSA. As DNA, the CDR3 is TGTGCCAGCAGCCCCCCGACAGGTTTTTCGGAGCAGTTCTTC. It translates to CASSPPTGFSEQFF. The full variable domain, with the rest looked up from reference TRBV7-2 and TRBJ2-1, is GAGVSQSPSNKVTEKGKDVELRCDPISGHTALYWYRQSLGQGLEFLIYFQGNSAPDKSGLPSDRFSAERTGGSVSTLTIQRTQQEDSAVYLCASSPPTGFSEQFFGPGTRLTVL.

The chain recombines TRBV6-1 with TRBJ1-5; 7 bases are a match to TRBD1. This CDR3 has 15 amino acids. The ends lost 5 bases at V and 5 bases at J; junction bases unmatched: 9. Germline V gives CDR1 MNHNS, CDR2 SASEGT. In DNA form, the CDR3 reads TGTGCCAGCAGTATCAACAGGGGCGGAGATCAGCCCCAGCATTTT. Protein: CASSINRGGDQPQHF.

The rearrangement uses TRBV12-3 or TRBV12-4 and TRBJ2-1; D is possibly TRBD1 (6 bases). Trimming cost V 6 bases and J 10 bases, with 19 bases left between them. The CDR3 has 14 residues. The CDR3 DNA reads TGTGCCAGCAGACCTTCGGACAGACCCTACGAGCAGTTCTTC. It specifies CASRPSDRPYEQFF.

By sample share, this clonotype is medium-sized. The chain recombines TRBV7-9 with TRBJ2-5; perhaps TRBD2 as D (5 bases). This CDR3 contains 13 residues. Trimming removed 5 bases from V and 4 bases from J, with 11 bases in between. Germline V gene sequence: CDR1 SEHNR, CDR2 FQNEAQ (reference sequence). The CDR3 loop is CASSRTGSETQYF. CDR3 in DNA: TGTGCCAGCAGCAGGACGGGGTCAGAGACCCAGTACTTC.

To note about this clonotype: One end of the junction fails to match germline, which may point to a read error. The chain has TRBV7-8 and TRBJ2-1, with 9 bases fitting TRBD1. Germline V gives CDR1 SGHVS, CDR2 FQNEAQ. There are 16 residues in the CDR3. The CDR3 DNA sequence: TGTGTCAGCAGCTTAGTGCCCGGGACAGGGTTGTACGAGCAGTTCTTC. It yields the protein CVSSLVPGTGLYEQFF.

The chain links TRBV25-1 to TRBJ2-1; tentative D call: TRBD1 (6 bases). The V gene's germline CDR1 is MGHDK and CDR2 SYGVNS. Trimming pared 5 bases from V and 10 bases from J, leaving 15 bases between. CDR3 length: 13 residues. The CDR3 region has the DNA TGTGCCAGCAGTAGCATACAGGGCTACGAGCAGTTCTTC. It specifies CASSSIQGYEQFF.

This clonotype came up a few times. The chain carries TRBV6-1 and TRBJ2-5, with TRBD2 identical over 7 bases. V shed 5 bases and J 11 bases; nucleotides not matched to a gene: 14. This CDR3 region has 14 residues. Germline V CDR1 and CDR2: MNHNS, SASEGT. CDR3 loop: CASSSDGEGNEQYF. The CDR3 coding sequence is TGTGCCAGCAGTTCCGACGGGGAGGGGAATGAGCAGTACTTC.

Sample share makes this clonotype medium-sized. The rearrangement joins TRBV7-2 to TRBJ1-4; D unclear. This CDR3 has 13 residues. CDR1 and CDR2 (germline): SGHTA, FQGNSA. V was pared by 5 bases and J by 4 bases, with 8 bases between. The CDR3 nucleotides read TGTGCCAGCAGCCGCTCCCGTAATGAAAAACTGTTTTTT. Translated, it gives CASSRSRNEKLFF.

This chain links TRBV6-1 with TRBJ2-3, with D perhaps matching TRBD1 or TRBD2 (5 bases each). Trimming removed 7 bases from V and 2 bases from J, with 13 bases in between. The CDR3 consists of 14 residues. Germline V lookup: CDR1 MNHNS, CDR2 SASEGT. The CDR3 nucleotides are TGTGCCAGCAAGCTCAGGGACCCCACAGATACGCAGTATTTT. Protein: CASKLRDPTDTQYF.

The chain has TRBV12-3 or TRBV12-4 and TRBJ2-5; TRBD2 aligns across 9 bases. J gave up 3 bases and V 2 bases, and 10 bases lay outside the gene matches. CDR3 length: 17 amino acids. This CDR3 is CASSLSALAGAEETQYF. The DNA for the CDR3 is TGTGCCAGCAGTTTATCTGCTTTAGCGGGGGCCGAAGAGACCCAGTACTTC.

The CDR3 DNA sequence: TGTGCCAGCAGCCAGGATTCGTGGCTAGGGGACGAGCAGTTCTTC. Protein product: CASSQDSWLGDEQFF. The chain recombines TRBV14 with TRBJ2-1; tentatively, D is TRBD1 or TRBD2 (5 bases each). Germline values: CDR1 SGHDN, CDR2 FVKESK. The CDR3 length is 15 residues. V was trimmed by 3 bases and J by 10 bases, leaving 19 bases between them. Using reference TRBV14 and TRBJ2-1 for the parts outside the CDR3, the full variable domain is EAGVTQFPSHSVIEKGQTVTLRCDPISGHDNLYWYRRVMGKEIKFLLHFVKESKQDESGMPNNRFLAERTGGTYSTLKVQPAELEDSGVYFCASSQDSWLGDEQFFGPGTRLTVL.

The chain combines TRBV6-1 with TRBJ2-3, with 8 bases fitting TRBD2. In germline, CDR1 is MNHNS, CDR2 SASEGT. This CDR3 is 15 amino acids long. Unmatched junction bases numbered 4, after V lost 1 base and J lost 4 bases. CDR3 in DNA: TGTGCCAGCAGTGAAGGCGCGGGGGGCCCAGATACGCAGTATTTT. It yields the protein CASSEGAGGPDTQYF.

The chain uses TRBV6-5 and TRBJ2-1, with 7 bases lining up with TRBD1. The CDR3 totals 16 residues. V lost 2 bases and J lost 10; bases outside the gene matches: 14. The germline V gene encodes CDR1 MNHEY and CDR2 SVGAGI. CDR3 nucleotide sequence: TGTGCCAGCAGTTACGCCGCGACAGGGAACCCCTACGAGCAGTTCTTC. This gives the protein CASSYAATGNPYEQFF.